These 9 T cell receptor beta chains share one sample of origin, sequenced in a study of cytomegalovirus exposure and HLA in healthy donors. PCR primers comprised 60 Vbeta and 13 Jbeta primers. Measured with immunoSEQ multiplex PCR; TCRdb has only the in-frame clones, and not every one. The sample holds 140,000 to 150,000 clones, 80% seen once. The sample comprised PBMCs. All receptors come from a middle-aged man in good health and CMV-seronegative.

The V call is TRBV5-1, the J call TRBJ2-2, with TRBD2 matching 14 bases. This CDR3 contains 17 residues. V trimming: 4 bases; J trimming: 1 base; junction bases outside the gene matches: 3. Germline V gene data show CDR1 as SGHRS and CDR2 as YFSETQ. The CDR3 region has the DNA TGCGCCAGCAGCCGGACTAGCGGGGGGAGGAACACCGGGGAGCTGTTTTTT. Its protein is CASSRTSGGRNTGELFF.

The V gene is TRBV7-9, the J gene TRBJ2-1; a possible D gene is TRBD1 (5 bases). Germline values: CDR1 SEHNR, CDR2 FQNEAQ (reference sequence). V gave up 5 bases and J gave up 6 bases, with 17 bases separating them. This CDR3 has 15 residues. The CDR3 coding sequence is TGTGCCAGCAGCCCCCAAGGTGGGGCCAGCAATGAGCAGTTCTTC. This translates into CASSPQGGASNEQFF.

This clone appeared a few times. The J gene is TRBJ1-4, the V gene TRBV5-1; D is ambiguous. The germline V and J ends were trimmed by 4 bases and 7 bases, with 8 bases remaining between them. From germline, CDR1 is SGHRS and CDR2 YFSETQ. There are 12 residues in the CDR3. This CDR3 is CASSLNSEKLFF. The CDR3 region has the DNA TGCGCCAGCAGCCTAAACAGTGAAAAACTGTTTTTT.

In this sample, this clone is medium-sized (0.01 to 0.1%). V and J are TRBV6-6 and TRBJ1-4, with 10 bases identical to TRBD1. The trim removed 7 bases at V and 6 bases at J, leaving 5 bases unmatched. The CDR3 is 14 amino acids. CDR1 is MNHNY and CDR2 is SVGAGI in the germline V gene (reference sequence). The CDR3 DNA follows: TGTGCCAGCATGATAGGACAGGGGGATGAAAAACTGTTTTTT. This codes for CASMIGQGDEKLFF.

V usage is TRBV6-1 and J usage is TRBJ2-7; the D gene is possibly TRBD1 (6 bases). V lost 0 bases, J lost 2 bases, and 8 bases lay in between. Germline CDR1 reads MNHNS; CDR2 reads SASEGT. The CDR3 sequence is 14 residues long. CDR3 in DNA: TGTGCCAGCAGTGAAGCGAGGGGGACCTACGAGCAGTACTTC. It encodes CASSEARGTYEQYF.

The rearrangement links TRBV10-2 to TRBJ1-2; TRBD1 might be the D (6 bases). The CDR3 contains 12 residues. The germline CDR1 and CDR2 sequences are WSHSY and SAAADI. V was clipped by 4 bases and J by 5 bases, with 8 bases between them. The CDR3 DNA follows: TGCGCCAGCAGTGGGGGGCGGTATGGCTACACCTTC. Translation: CASSGGRYGYTF.

The gene calls are TRBV6-1 and TRBJ1-5; 7 bases align to TRBD1. Germline CDR1 reads MNHNS; CDR2 reads SASEGT. The CDR3 spans 15 residues. The ends lost 6 bases at V and 0 bases at J; junction bases unmatched: 5. The CDR3 DNA sequence: TGTGCCAGCAGCTGGACAGGAGATAGCAATCAGCCCCAGCATTTT. It specifies CASSWTGDSNQPQHF.

In its sample, this clone was seen a few times. The CDR3 sequence: CASSVAGHGYTF. CDR3 bases: TGTGCCAGCAGTGTGGCAGGGCATGGCTACACCTTC. The rearrangement links TRBV6-1 to TRBJ1-2; possibly TRBD1 for D (5 bases). Germline CDR1 MNHNS, CDR2 SASEGT. The V gene lost 4 bases and the J gene lost 6 bases, with 9 bases spanning the gap. The CDR3 sequence is 12 residues long.

The V and J genes are TRBV5-1 and TRBJ1-2; possibly TRBD1 for D (5 bases). The CDR3 loop spans 12 amino acids. Trimming removed 3 bases from V and 2 bases from J, with 5 bases in between. Germline loops: CDR1 SGHRS, CDR2 YFSETQ. CDR3 loop: CASSSGNYGYTF. The CDR3 nucleotides are TGCGCCAGCAGCTCAGGGAACTATGGCTACACCTTC.